This TCR beta chain was recorded in a study of T cell responses to AZD1222 COVID-19 vaccine. Study conclusions and caveats: It was only a handful of AZD1222 recipients who were seropositive at baseline. Targets within unmutated variant regions were reportedly found for nearly half of spike-specific TCRs. White British donors predominated, females outnumbered males, and clonal diversity was possibly underestimated.

Of note for this clone: Its antigen is not known.

Clones were sequenced by immunoSEQ multiplex PCR, and TCRdb holds only the in-frame ones, with some missing. In the table there are 150,000 to 200,000 clones, roughly 85% of which are singletons. The CDR3 sequence is 15 residues long. J gave up 8 bases and V 5 bases, and 7 bases lay outside the gene matches. CDR1 is SEHNR, CDR2 FQNEAQ, per germline (reference sequence). The receptor comes from an adult who received the AZD1222 COVID-19 vaccine. Material: peripheral blood, obtained 28 days after the second AZD1222 dose. The rearrangement uses TRBV7-9 and TRBJ1-6; 9 bases line up with TRBD1. The CDR3 protein is CASSLVTGGHSPLHF. DNA of the CDR3: TGTGCCAGCAGCCTCGTGACAGGGGGACATTCACCCCTCCACTTT.